These 26 T cell receptor beta chains share one sample of origin, sequenced in a study of T cell clonotyping in hematopoietic cell transplantation. Produced via immunoSEQ multiplex PCR; TCRdb's table is partial and in-frame only. The sample has about 10,000 clones; about 91% are singletons. Sequenced here: PBMCs, sampled 100 days after allogeneic stem cell transplant. The source of these receptors is a female patient between 55 and 75 years old who had an allogeneic stem cell transplant from an unrelated donor, so the T cells may come from the graft donor. Some clones in this sample may be carry-over from other donors' samples.

This clone was seen only once. The genes are TRBV5-4 and TRBJ1-2; D gene ambiguous. The CDR3 length is 12 residues. Germline V gene sequence: CDR1 SGHNT, CDR2 YYREEE (reference sequence). V gave up 0 bases and J gave up 6 bases, with 6 bases separating them. Written as DNA, the CDR3 is TGTGCCAGCAGCTTGGACAGCCATGGCTACACCTTC. Protein product: CASSLDSHGYTF.

In its sample, this clone was seen a few times. In DNA, the CDR3 is TGTGCCAGTAGTATGACAGGGGGCGTCGACGAGCAGTACTTC. It is translated as CASSMTGGVDEQYF. V is TRBV19 and J is TRBJ2-7, with 10 nucleotides matching TRBD1. Germline CDR1 LNHDA, CDR2 SQIVND (reference sequence). V was pared by 3 bases and J by 5 bases, with 4 bases of the junction left unmatched. The CDR3 extends over 14 amino acids.

The chain couples TRBV19 to TRBJ2-1; TRBD1 is a possible D gene (7 bases). The CDR3 length is 16 residues. Deletions cut 1 base from V and 2 bases from J, with 12 bases between. Per the germline V gene, CDR1 is LNHDA and CDR2 is SQIVND (reference sequence). The CDR3 sequence: CASSIGRDRTYNEQFF. The CDR3 DNA reads as TGTGCCAGTAGTATAGGGCGGGACAGAACCTACAATGAGCAGTTCTTC.

The V call is TRBV27, the J call TRBJ1-1, with a possible D match to TRBD1 (6 bases). V dropped 2 bases and J dropped 1 base, with 8 bases sitting between them. From germline, CDR1 is MNHEY and CDR2 SMNVEV (reference sequence). CDR3 length equals 14 residues. The CDR3 DNA follows: TGTGCCAGCAGTTTACTGGGGGCGAACACTGAAGCTTTCTTT. Its protein is CASSLLGANTEAFF.

The chain combines TRBV6-5 with TRBJ1-1, with D uncertain. The CDR3 runs to 13 residues. V was cut by 6 bases and J by 3 bases, with 11 bases left in between. Germline loops: CDR1 MNHEY, CDR2 SVGAGI. CDR3 nucleotides: TGTGCCAGCAGGCATGGGCCGCACACTGAAGCTTTCTTT. Amino acids: CASRHGPHTEAFF.

This chain joins TRBV5-4 and TRBJ2-7; TRBD1 might be the D (6 bases). The length of the CDR3 is 14 residues. Germline V lookup: CDR1 SGHNT, CDR2 YYREEE (reference sequence). Trimming took 3 bases from V and 1 from J, leaving 11 bases between them. CDR3 in amino acids: CASSSMDSSYEQYF. CDR3 nucleotide sequence: TGTGCCAGCAGCTCCATGGACAGTTCCTACGAGCAGTACTTC.

CDR3 residues: CASSTGPMPSYEQYF. The CDR3 nucleotides are TGTGCCAGTAGCACGGGTCCGATGCCCTCCTACGAGCAGTACTTC. The chain employs TRBV19 and TRBJ2-7, with unresolved D. V was shortened by 6 bases and J by 0 bases, with 15 bases between the two germline ends. Germline values: CDR1 LNHDA, CDR2 SQIVND (reference sequence). The CDR3 loop spans 15 amino acids.

In this sample, this clone turned up a few times. The V and J genes are TRBV4-3 and TRBJ2-7; TRBD2 matches 7 bases. CDR3 length: 18 amino acids. V shed 3 bases and J 3 bases; nucleotides not matched to a gene: 17. CDR1 LGHNA and CDR2 YSLEER come from the germline V gene. CDR3 loop: CASSHEPLGGASGYEQYF. Written as DNA, the CDR3 is TGCGCCAGCAGCCACGAGCCACTCGGCGGGGCTAGCGGCTACGAGCAGTACTTC.

V is TRBV27 and J is TRBJ2-1, with D perhaps given as TRBD1 or TRBD2 (5 bases each). In germline, CDR1 is MNHEY, CDR2 SMNVEV (reference sequence). CDR3 length: 13 residues. Deletions cut 5 bases from V and 5 bases from J, with 10 bases between. The chain's CDR3 is CASSPGTNNEQFF. As DNA, the CDR3 is TGTGCCAGCAGTCCCGGGACCAACAATGAGCAGTTCTTC.

The chain recombines TRBV4-3 with TRBJ1-1; D is ambiguous. CDR3 length: 15 amino acids. The germline gives CDR1 LGHNA, CDR2 YSLEER. V lost 1 base to trimming and J lost 2 bases, with 11 bases between them. In DNA, the CDR3 is TGCGCCAGCAGCCAAGGACCGGCGACCAACACTGAAGCTTTCTTT. This codes for CASSQGPATNTEAFF.

This clone was picked up a small number of times. V gene TRBV27 combines with J gene TRBJ2-1; possibly TRBD2 for D (5 bases). The germline V and J ends were trimmed by 4 bases and 10 bases, with 14 bases remaining between them. The CDR3 sequence is 13 residues long. The V gene's germline CDR1 is MNHEY and CDR2 SMNVEV (reference sequence). The CDR3, as DNA: TGTGCCAGCAGTTCCTTCATAGCGAAAGAGCAGTTCTTC. Residues: CASSSFIAKEQFF.

The chain recombines TRBV27 with TRBJ2-1, with D perhaps assigned TRBD1 or TRBD2 (6 bases each). CDR1 is MNHEY, CDR2 SMNVEV, per germline (reference sequence). Between the trimmed V and J ends, which lost 5 bases and 0 bases, there was a span of 14 bases. This CDR3 has 16 amino acids. CDR3 DNA sequence: TGTGCCAGCAGTCCCAGGTGGGGGGCCTCCTACAATGAGCAGTTCTTC. It encodes CASSPRWGASYNEQFF.

V usage is TRBV12-2 and J usage is TRBJ1-1. TRBV12-2 is annotated as a pseudogene. The CDR3 has 19 residues. The CDR3 nucleotides are TGTGCAAGTCGCTATTTGAGCAGGCGGACCTGGTATGGCTGGGTTGAAGCTTTCTTT. This sequence encodes CASRYLSRRTWYGWVEAFF.

The J gene is TRBJ2-1, the V gene TRBV4-2, with D uncertain. V dropped 0 bases and J dropped 2 bases, with 8 bases sitting between them. Per germline, CDR1 LGHNA and CDR2 YNFKEQ. The CDR3 sequence is 15 residues long. The CDR3 coding sequence is TGTGCCAGCAGCCAAGAAGAAATGACCTACAATGAGCAGTTCTTC. Translation gives CASSQEEMTYNEQFF.

V usage is TRBV7-9 and J usage is TRBJ2-7, with TRBD1 as a possible D gene (5 bases). CDR3 length: 14 amino acids. The V end was cut by 3 bases, the J end by 2 bases, with 11 bases between. Germline CDR1 reads SEHNR; CDR2 reads FQNEAQ (reference sequence). CDR3 sequence reads: CASSFHDRTYEQYF. CDR3 bases: TGTGCCAGCAGCTTCCACGACAGAACCTACGAGCAGTACTTC.

The rearrangement uses TRBV30 and TRBJ1-1; 9 bases line up with TRBD1. The CDR3 consists of 14 residues. V lost 4 bases to trimming and J lost 7 bases; unmatched junction nucleotides: 10. CDR1 and CDR2 from the germline V gene are GTSNPN and SVGIG (reference sequence). CDR3: CAWKIRAGQGEAFF. The DNA of the CDR3 is TGTGCCTGGAAAATAAGGGCGGGACAGGGTGAAGCTTTCTTT.

The chain is built from TRBV6-6 and TRBJ1-1; D ambiguous. Trimming cost V 7 bases and J 5 bases, with 17 bases left between them. CDR1 is MNHNY and CDR2 is SVGAGI in the germline V gene (reference sequence). The CDR3 is 14 residues long. The CDR3 loop reads CASMGSWARTEAFF. In nucleotides, the CDR3 is TGTGCCAGCATGGGAAGTTGGGCGCGTACTGAAGCTTTCTTT.

The V gene is TRBV19, the J gene TRBJ2-1, with D perhaps being TRBD1 or TRBD2 (6 bases each). V shed 7 bases and J shed 10 bases, with 14 bases lying between them. This CDR3 region has 12 residues. Germline V gene data show CDR1 as LNHDA and CDR2 as SQIVND (reference sequence). The CDR3 loop reads CASTTGAREQFF. The CDR3 coding sequence is TGTGCCAGTACTACGGGGGCGAGGGAGCAGTTCTTC.

V is TRBV11-2 and J is TRBJ2-3; D could derive from TRBD1 or TRBD2 (5 bases each). V was clipped by 7 bases and J by 4 bases, with 18 bases between them. Germline CDR1 is SGHAT and CDR2 is FQNNGV. The CDR3 totals 15 residues. CDR3 sequence: CASTWDPGASDTQYF. CDR3 nucleotide sequence: TGTGCCAGCACCTGGGACCCCGGGGCCTCAGATACGCAGTATTTT.

This clone was counted only a few times. The J gene is TRBJ1-5, the V gene TRBV13, with a possible D match to TRBD1 (6 bases). This CDR3 is built from 15 residues. Germline V gives CDR1 PRHDT, CDR2 FYEKMQ (reference sequence). Trimming removed 4 bases from V and 2 bases from J, with 12 bases in between. The CDR3 bases are TGTGCCAGCAGCTATGGGGGGCTGGGCAATCAGCCCCAGCATTTT. Its protein is CASSYGGLGNQPQHF.

The gene calls are TRBV7-9 and TRBJ2-7; either TRBD1 or TRBD2 may supply D (5 bases each). The CDR3 loop spans 16 amino acids. Germline V gene sequence: CDR1 SEHNR, CDR2 FQNEAQ (reference sequence). V was pared by 0 bases and J by 1 base, with 13 bases between. The CDR3, as DNA: TGTGCCAGCAGCTTAGCATCCGGGACGGCGTCCTACGAGCAGTACTTC. Translation: CASSLASGTASYEQYF.

This clone occurred a few times. V gene TRBV29-1 combines with J gene TRBJ2-7; D not certain. This CDR3 has 13 residues. The germline gives CDR1 SQVTM, CDR2 ANQGSEA. Trimming pared 2 bases from V and 4 bases from J, leaving 12 bases between. The CDR3, as DNA: TGCAGCGTTGAAAGAGGTCAGAGGTACGAGCAGTACTTC. Encoded protein: CSVERGQRYEQYF.

This chain connects TRBV5-1 to TRBJ2-2; D not certain. This CDR3 spans 12 amino acids. V was pared by 6 bases and J by 3 bases, with 6 bases between. Germline-derived CDR1 and CDR2 are SGHRS and YFSETQ. The CDR3 loop reads CASTWDTGELFF. Written as DNA, the CDR3 is TGCGCCAGCACCTGGGACACCGGGGAGCTGTTTTTT.

The genes are TRBV18 and TRBJ1-4; a weak D match, TRBD1 (6 bases). Germline CDR1 reads KGHSH; CDR2 reads LQKENI. This CDR3 contains 15 residues. Trimming stripped 0 bases from V and 10 bases from J, with 15 bases between. CDR3 coding DNA: TGTGCCAGCTCACCACCACAGGGAGGCGGAGGAAAACTGTTTTTT. This gives the protein CASSPPQGGGGKLFF. Full variable domain (missing parts from reference TRBV18 and TRBJ1-4): NAGVMQNPRHLVRRRGQEARLRCSPMKGHSHVYWYRQLPEEGLKFMVYLQKENIIDESGMPKERFSAEFPKEGPSILRIQQVVRGDSAAYFCASSPPQGGGGKLFFGSGTQLSVL.

The J gene is TRBJ2-3, the V gene TRBV6-5; D uncertain. Germline V gene lookup returns CDR1 MNHEY and CDR2 SVGAGI. The germline V and J ends were trimmed by 0 bases and 2 bases, with 9 bases remaining between them. This CDR3 comprises 15 residues. CDR3 sequence (DNA): TGTGCCAGCAGTTACTCGCCCAGCTTCACAGATACGCAGTATTTT. Protein product: CASSYSPSFTDTQYF.

This clone was observed once. The V and J genes are TRBV4-2 and TRBJ1-2, with D maybe TRBD1 (6 bases). The CDR3 consists of 14 residues. Trimming pared 0 bases from V and 3 bases from J, leaving 8 bases between. From germline, CDR1 is LGHNA and CDR2 YNFKEQ. CDR3 sequence reads: CASSQEQGHYGYTF. CDR3 DNA sequence: TGTGCCAGCAGCCAAGAACAGGGCCACTATGGCTACACCTTC.